The T cell receptor beta chain under discussion was sequenced for a study of shared clonotypes between healthy human individuals. The CDR3 extends over 16 amino acids. Germline CDR1 ENHRY, CDR2 SYGVKD. Trimming at V came to 9 bases and at J to 1 base, leaving 12 bases not matched to a gene. Investigators spread the genomic DNA of each subset evenly over several immunoSEQ plates. Sequenced by immunoSEQ multiplex PCR; TCRdb stores in-frame clones only, minus some. The data show about 870,000 clones, around 93% seen once. Cells designated naive CD8 were CD45RO-negative and were positively selected for CCR7, with terminally differentiated effector memory CD45RA+ cells excluded. Study donors comprised healthy, HIV-negative adults devoid of recent acute infection or vaccination.

Sequenced: naive CD8+ T cells sorted from blood. The TCR was taken from a man in his thirties or forties in good health. This chain links TRBV10-3 with TRBJ2-3; TRBD2 matches 8 bases. CDR3 sequence (DNA): TGTGCCATAACGAACCGGCGGGAGGCCCGCACAGATACGCAGTATTTT. As protein: CAITNRREARTDTQYF.